The TCR beta chain under discussion was sequenced for a study of T cells in Graves' hyperthyroidism and ophthalmopathy. General study findings and limits: A model using 13 V-J features told ophthalmopathy apart from stable hyperthyroidism.

With respect to this clonotype: Its target is unknown.

Amplification targeted TCR beta CDR3 regions from RNA transcripts. During a first-round RT-PCR of the TCR CDR3, the HTBI primer set was used. A single record per CDR3 protein comes from TCRdb applying MiXCR to the multiplex PCR reads. The table records roughly 500,000 distinct CDR3 sequences, about 16% of them present only once. This CDR3 is built from 12 residues. CDR1 and CDR2 (germline): SGDLS, YYNGEE. V gave up 0 bases and J gave up 8 bases, with 6 bases separating them. This receptor was identified in a woman aged 30 to 39 with Graves' ophthalmopathy. The sample taken for sequencing was blood. J is TRBJ2-1 and V is TRBV9; D uncertain. The CDR3 spells CASSVVTHEQFF. The CDR3 nucleotides are TGTGCCAGCAGCGTAGTGACTCATGAGCAGTTCTTC.